Sequencing of this T cell receptor (beta chain) was carried out in a study of blood T cells in healthy people across ages. This CDR3 is 15 amino acids long. Study-wide points: It was the long-lived donors that had more naive CD4+ cells and higher diversity than aged donors.

To note about this clonotype: Its cognate antigen is unknown.

With a J-beta primer mix and a sample-barcoded 5' primer, a second PCR ran about 7 to 12 cycles. TCRdb independently ran MiXCR on the 5' RACE reads; one entry per CDR3 protein. Of around 900,000 distinct CDR3 sequences in the sample, 25% to 30% are singletons; the top ten hold roughly a sixth. The sequence derives from a woman older than 75 in good health. The sequencing sample was made of blood. The rearrangement links TRBV21-1 to TRBJ2-1; the tabulated D call, TRBD1, remains unverified against the DNA. TRBV21-1 is reported as a pseudogene. Written as DNA, the CDR3 is TGTGCCAGCAACCAGGGGATGAAAAGATACAATGAGCAGTTCTTC. Translating it yields CASNQGMKRYNEQFF.